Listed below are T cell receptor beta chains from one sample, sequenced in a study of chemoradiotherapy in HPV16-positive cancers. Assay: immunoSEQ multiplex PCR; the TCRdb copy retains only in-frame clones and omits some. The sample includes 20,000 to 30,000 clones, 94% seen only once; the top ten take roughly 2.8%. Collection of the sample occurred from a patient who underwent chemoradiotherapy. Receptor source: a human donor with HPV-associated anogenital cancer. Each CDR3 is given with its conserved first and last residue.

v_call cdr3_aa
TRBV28 CASSFPSQWDSPLHF
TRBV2 CASSGDRGGISSYNEQFF
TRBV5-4 CASSLFPTGYEQYF
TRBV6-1 CASRVGLQEPQHF
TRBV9 CASSAQTSGRRRRETQYF
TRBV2 CASMGDRLDFNEKLFF
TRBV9 CASSVGDSSSYEQYF
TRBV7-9 CASSLGTGARETQYF
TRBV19 CASSTRSGSGGYTF
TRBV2 CASSGTPGGGYTF
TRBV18 CASSPGTGNQPQHF
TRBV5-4 CASSFGGSLGMNEQFF
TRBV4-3 CASSQVGALGYGYTF
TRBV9 CASTKKGGTGKYNEQFF
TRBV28 CASSLGGTVEYEQFF
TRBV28 CASRQTGLGPQHF
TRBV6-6 CASIRVGTEAFF
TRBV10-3 CAISEGGIYTGELFF
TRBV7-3 CASSLTRGDTQYF
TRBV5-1 CASSLGDRVDYGYTF
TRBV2 CASSATGVPNEKLFF
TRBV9 CASSVPSLGKAFF
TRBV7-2 CASSTKHTGELFF
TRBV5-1 CASSFAGGTGELFF
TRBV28 CASVGSGSGTYNEQFF
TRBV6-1 CASAGQLYNEQFF
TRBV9 CASSPSSRYNEQFF
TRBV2 CASSSLAAENIQYF
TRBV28 CASSHGQGNTIYF
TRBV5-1 CASSLHGDNSYEQYF
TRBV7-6 CASSSKTSGRYEQYF
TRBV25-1 CASSEFRGAGETQYF
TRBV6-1 CASSDQGTMGEQYF
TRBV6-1 CASSEWSARSEPQHF
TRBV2 CASIYAGGEQYF
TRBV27 CAGSLSQHAEAFF
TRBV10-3 CAISATGIYGYTF